This T cell receptor beta chain was obtained from a study of prognosis after radiotherapy for stage I lung cancer. From genomic DNA, two-round multiplex PCR was used to amplify TCR beta CDR3. The use of primers specific to each TRBV and TRBJ gene characterized first-round PCR. A single record per CDR3 protein comes from TCRdb applying MiXCR to the multiplex PCR reads. The sample has under 30,000 distinct CDR3 sequences, approximately 31% seen once; the top ten hold around an eighth. The patients, who had no history of other malignancies and had received no prior chemotherapy or radiotherapy, were all found to be node-negative on CT and PET/CT. V lost 2 bases to trimming and J lost 7 bases; unmatched junction nucleotides: 14. CDR3 length: 18 amino acids. Germline CDR1 reads SGHAT; CDR2 reads FQNNGV. This clonotype was recorded at least ten times.

The specimen comprised PBMCs, sampled before or after stereotactic body radiation therapy (not recorded which). The source of this sequence is a donor aged 50 or older with non-small cell lung cancer. The rearrangement joins TRBV11-2 to TRBJ1-4; 9 nucleotides agree with TRBD1. The CDR3 bases are TGTGCCAGCAGCTTATTTTGGACAGGGGTCTCTTTTGGTGAAAAACTGTTTTTT. Its protein is CASSLFWTGVSFGEKLFF.